This T cell receptor beta chain came from a study of cytomegalovirus exposure and HLA in healthy donors. From germline, CDR1 is LGHNA and CDR2 YSLEER. The CDR3 sequence is 15 residues long. The germline V and J ends were trimmed by 0 bases and 3 bases, with 8 bases remaining between them. In the PCR, 60 Vbeta and 13 Jbeta primers were used. The assay was immunoSEQ multiplex PCR, and TCRdb's table has in-frame clones only and misses some. This table has about 150,000 clones, 74% appearing once. The chain has TRBV4-3 and TRBJ1-4, with D maybe TRBD1 (5 bases). This receptor was taken from a man aged 25 to 40 in good health and CMV-seronegative. Sample: PBMCs. The DNA for the CDR3 is TGCGCCAGCAGCCAAGAATGGACACCTAATGAAAAACTGTTTTTT. It specifies CASSQEWTPNEKLFF.